This T cell receptor (beta chain) was captured in a study of blood T cell repertoires in COVID-19. Cohort assignment relied on participant-reported clinical history. Assay used: immunoSEQ multiplex PCR; TCRdb lists only in-frame clones, some missing. The sample lists over 200,000 clones, nearly 90% seen once, with 10% to 13% in the top ten. Germline V gene sequence: CDR1 SGHRS, CDR2 YFSETQ. V lost 0 bases, J lost 2 bases, and 9 bases lay in between. This CDR3 region has 14 residues. The chain couples TRBV5-1 to TRBJ2-7; no clear D. Source material: PBMCs or T cells enriched from blood (not recorded which). The source of this sequence is a man aged 30 to 45 who had recovered from COVID-19. Here the CDR3 reads CASSLEHKPYEQYF. Written as DNA, the CDR3 is TGCGCCAGCAGCTTGGAACACAAACCCTACGAGCAGTACTTC.